This passage covers 20 T cell receptor beta chains from one sample sequenced in a study of human T cells and chemical hapten exposure (dated by TCRdb to the early 2020s). Library construction relied on RACE. Sequencing relied on a NextSeq 500. TCRdb handled the public reads itself, with Q25 trimming in fastp and clone calling in MiXCR, and kept productive beta chains. Identical CDR3 protein sequences are pooled into one entry, listed with their most common genes and DNA. The sample table lists under 90,000 distinct CDR3 sequences, 8% to 10% of them with a count of one. The top ten constitute 3% to 4.5% of the sample. The sample's time point label is to be understood as: pre-sensitization, week 0. The treatment or condition label for this specimen denotes: therapeutic diphenylcyclopropenone sensitization with weekly scalp DPC. The sample here was whole blood, taken in connection with sensitization to the hapten diphenylcyclopropenone (DPC). Receptors originate from a woman aged 40-49 years with alopecia areata. Some clones in this sample may be carry-over from other donors' samples.

This clonotype came up many times. The CDR3 DNA reads TGCGCCAGCAGCCCCCAGGGGGGGCTCGTAACCAAAAACATTCAGTACTTC. It encodes CASSPQGGLVTKNIQYF. The V call is TRBV5-1, the J call TRBJ2-4, with D perhaps assigned TRBD1 or TRBD2 (7 bases each). The V gene lost 4 bases and the J gene lost 2 bases, with 19 bases spanning the gap. Germline CDR1 and CDR2: SGHRS and YFSETQ. The CDR3 contains 17 residues.

This clonotype was recorded many times. The CDR3 region is CASSQDSWGASGTEAFF. In DNA form, the CDR3 reads TGTGCCAGCAGCCAAGATAGCTGGGGGGCGAGCGGCACTGAAGCTTTCTTT. V usage is TRBV14 and J usage is TRBJ1-1; possible D gene TRBD1, 6 bases. CDR1 SGHDN and CDR2 FVKESK come from the germline V gene. The CDR3 contains 17 residues. Trimming left V 0 bases short and J 4 bases short, with 18 bases between.

Details on this clonotype: A much larger clone sits a single nucleotide away, making a read error possible. The J gene is TRBJ2-7, the V gene TRBV10-3; D is perhaps TRBD1 (5 bases). The V gene's germline CDR1 is ENHRY and CDR2 SYGVKD. V shed 6 bases and J shed 0 bases, with 9 bases lying between them. This CDR3 comprises 13 residues. The CDR3 region has the DNA TGTGCCATCAGCCAACAGGTCTCCTACGAGCAGTACTTC. Amino acid sequence: CAISQQVSYEQYF.

The chain uses TRBV5-6 and TRBJ1-4; 9 positions agree with TRBD1. In germline, CDR1 is SGHDT, CDR2 YYEEEE. J was trimmed by 8 bases and V by 0 bases; bases with no gene match: 5. This CDR3 comprises 15 residues. The CDR3 nucleotides are TGTGCCAGCAGCTTGGTCGGGACAGGGAAGGAAAAACTGTTTTTT. Translated, it gives CASSLVGTGKEKLFF.

V is TRBV6-2 or TRBV6-3 and J is TRBJ1-5, with D perhaps matching TRBD1 (6 bases). CDR3 size: 14 residues. The germline V and J ends were trimmed by 8 bases and 7 bases, with 18 bases remaining between them. CDR1 MNHEY and CDR2 SVGEGT come from the germline V gene. CDR3 loop: CASAGTSPRQPQHF. DNA for the CDR3: TGTGCCAGCGCTGGGACAAGTCCCAGGCAGCCCCAGCATTTT.

The table lists this clonotype with a few counts. The chain links TRBV6-2 or TRBV6-3 to TRBJ2-7; D remains unclear. V lost 4 bases and J lost 0, with 13 bases in between. Germline V gene lookup returns CDR1 MNHEY and CDR2 SVGEGT. The CDR3 extends over 15 amino acids. CDR3 nucleotide sequence: TGTGCCAGCAGTTCCCCGGTCCGGACCTCCTACGAGCAGTACTTC. It yields the protein CASSSPVRTSYEQYF.

The rearrangement uses TRBV6-2 or TRBV6-3 and TRBJ2-5, with D unclear. V was trimmed by 0 bases and J by 3 bases, leaving 5 bases between them. The CDR3 contains 13 residues. The V gene's germline CDR1 is MNHEY and CDR2 SVGEGT. CDR3 protein: CASSYSLEETQYF. The CDR3 DNA sequence: TGTGCCAGCAGTTACTCTTTGGAAGAGACCCAGTACTTC.

This clonotype was detected many times. The chain links TRBV11-2 to TRBJ2-7, with D hard to call. In germline, CDR1 is SGHAT, CDR2 FQNNGV. V was trimmed by 0 bases and J by 5 bases, leaving 2 bases between them. CDR3 size: 11 residues. CDR3 region: CASSLEDEQYF. CDR3 coding DNA: TGTGCCAGCAGCTTAGAAGACGAGCAGTACTTC.

The chain uses TRBV28 and TRBJ2-2; D is uncertain. The V end lost 8 bases, the J end lost 3 bases, and 13 bases lay between the germline ends. The length of the CDR3 is 14 residues. Germline assignment: CDR1 MDHEN and CDR2 SYDVKM. The CDR3 protein is CASRPFGDTGELFF. CDR3 DNA sequence: TGTGCCAGCCGCCCATTTGGGGACACCGGGGAGCTGTTTTTT.

This clonotype was counted only a few times. The CDR3 sequence: CASRRSGTATTQPQHF. In DNA, the CDR3 is TGTGCCAGCAGACGATCCGGGACAGCGACAACTCAGCCCCAGCATTTT. The chain has TRBV6-5 and TRBJ1-5; 7 positions agree with TRBD1. Germline V CDR1 and CDR2: MNHEY, SVGAGI. The CDR3 length is 16 residues. With V trimmed by 6 bases and J by 6 bases, 14 bases remained unmatched.

CDR3 DNA: TGTGCCAGCAGCGGACGTAGCGGGGGGGTAACAGATACGCAGTATTTT. Its protein product is CASSGRSGGVTDTQYF. The chain is built from TRBV28 and TRBJ2-3, with 11 bases aligning to TRBD2. Trimming cost V 6 bases and J 3 bases; bases outside gene matches: 8. This CDR3 region has 16 residues. The V gene's germline CDR1 is MDHEN and CDR2 SYDVKM.

The chain employs TRBV12-3 or TRBV12-4 and TRBJ1-1; 7 nucleotides agree with TRBD1. The CDR3 spans 12 residues. Trimming took 6 bases from V and 8 from J; bases not matched to a gene: 6. Here the CDR3 DNA reads TGTGCCAGCAGCCCCGACAGGGAGGAAGCTTTCTTT. Protein: CASSPDREEAFF.

This clonotype was observed many times. The rearrangement uses TRBV7-8 and TRBJ1-1, with TRBD1 as a possible D gene (6 bases). Trimming removed 5 bases at V and 5 bases at J, with 18 bases between. CDR3 length: 15 amino acids. Germline-derived CDR1 and CDR2 are SGHVS and FQNEAQ. In DNA form, the CDR3 reads TGTGCCAGCAGCCAGTCGACAGGAATGGGGACTGAAGCTTTCTTT. Its translation: CASSQSTGMGTEAFF.

This clonotype was observed many times. CDR3 bases: TGTGCCAGCAGTCGACTGGGCCGGGGCCTCTCTGGATCTTCACCCCTCCACTTT. It encodes CASSRLGRGLSGSSPLHF. This chain links TRBV12-3 or TRBV12-4 with TRBJ1-6, with TRBD1 as a possible D gene (5 bases). V shed 5 bases and J shed 9 bases, with 26 bases lying between them. This CDR3 contains 18 residues.

This clonotype was counted ten times or more. CDR3 DNA sequence: TGCGCCAGCAGCCCCGTAGACTTCGCCTATGGCTACACCTTC. Translating gives CASSPVDFAYGYTF. The chain joins TRBV4-3 to TRBJ1-2; D is unclear. Germline assignment: CDR1 LGHNA and CDR2 YSLEER. This CDR3 region has 14 residues. The V gene lost 4 bases and the J gene lost 4 bases, with 13 bases spanning the gap.

This clonotype has only a few counts. V and J are TRBV4-1 and TRBJ2-1; 9 nucleotides line up with TRBD1. J gave up 2 bases and V 2 bases, and 13 bases lay outside the gene matches. The germline V gene encodes CDR1 MGHRA and CDR2 YSYEKL. This CDR3 is 19 amino acids long. The CDR3: CASSQPGQGGLKAYNEQFF. The CDR3 coding sequence is TGCGCCAGCAGCCAACCGGGACAGGGAGGACTAAAGGCCTACAATGAGCAGTTCTTC.

The rearrangement uses TRBV7-9 and TRBJ2-7; tentatively, D is TRBD2 (5 bases). This CDR3 region has 13 residues. The germline gives CDR1 SEHNR, CDR2 FQNEAQ (reference sequence). V lost 5 bases and J lost 2, with 10 bases in between. CDR3 DNA sequence: TGTGCCAGCAGCCCAGTCGGGACCTACGAGCAGTACTTC. Protein sequence: CASSPVGTYEQYF.

This clonotype was detected many times. The chain is built from TRBV18 and TRBJ1-1; D remains ambiguous. Germline lookup yields CDR1 KGHSH and CDR2 LQKENI. V lost 2 bases, J lost 1 base, and 11 bases lay in between. The length of the CDR3 is 15 residues. CDR3 nucleotide sequence: TGTGCCAGCTCACCAATCGATACAGCGAACACTGAAGCTTTCTTT. Translation gives CASSPIDTANTEAFF.

This clonotype was observed many times. This chain joins TRBV15 and TRBJ2-1, with 8 bases aligning to TRBD1. Germline CDR1 and CDR2: LNHNV and YYDKDF (reference sequence). This CDR3 is built from 16 residues. J was trimmed by 7 bases and V by 0 bases; bases with no gene match: 8. The CDR3 reads CATSRDRGQALNEQFF. The CDR3 bases are TGTGCCACCAGCAGAGATCGGGGACAGGCACTAAATGAGCAGTTCTTC. The whole variable domain, remainder taken from reference TRBV15 and TRBJ2-1, is DAMVIQNPRYQVTQFGKPVTLSCSQTLNHNVMYWYQQKSSQAPKLLFHYYDKDFNNEADTPDNFQSRRPNTSFCFLDIRSPGLGDTAMYLCATSRDRGQALNEQFFGPGTRLTVL.

V is TRBV12-5 and J is TRBJ2-1; TRBD2 matches at 8 bases. The CDR3 has 17 residues. From germline, CDR1 is LGHNT and CDR2 FRNRAP. J gave up 4 bases and V 7 bases, and 15 bases lay outside the gene matches. CDR3 nucleotide sequence: TGTGCTAGTGCCTTGGCCTTAGGACTAGCTAATTACAATGAGCAGTTCTTC. Amino acid sequence: CASALALGLANYNEQFF.